Shown below are 24 T cell receptor beta chains from a single sample sequenced in a study of cytomegalovirus exposure and HLA in healthy donors. Method: immunoSEQ multiplex PCR; TCRdb's copy keeps in-frame clones and lacks some. The table shows roughly 130,000 clones, with 70% to 90% occurring only once. Sequenced: PBMCs. These receptors all stem from a woman aged 25 to 45 in good health and CMV-seropositive.

J is TRBJ2-7 and V is TRBV6-5; the match to TRBD1 covers 7 bases. J was trimmed by 2 bases and V by 2 bases; bases with no gene match: 6. The CDR3 has 15 amino acids. CDR1 is MNHEY, CDR2 SVGAGI, per germline. The DNA for the CDR3 is TGTGCCAGCAGTTACACGACAGGGCCTGCCTACGAGCAGTACTTC. Translated: CASSYTTGPAYEQYF.

The chain couples TRBV7-9 to TRBJ2-3; 8 nucleotides agree with TRBD2. The CDR3 consists of 15 residues. CDR1 is SEHNR, CDR2 FQNEAQ, per germline (reference sequence). Germline trimming cut 5 bases from V and 2 bases from J; bases unmatched to any gene: 6. CDR3 amino acids: CASSPLAGFTDTQYF. The DNA for the CDR3 is TGTGCCAGCAGCCCCTTAGCGGGATTCACAGATACGCAGTATTTT.

This chain connects TRBV6-6 to TRBJ1-4; D is unclear. V lost 2 bases, J lost 6 bases, and 10 bases lay in between. This CDR3 contains 14 residues. Germline values: CDR1 MNHNY, CDR2 SVGAGI (reference sequence). CDR3 sequence reads: CASSYGGSDEKLFF. CDR3 bases: TGTGCCAGCAGTTACGGAGGGTCAGATGAAAAACTGTTTTTT.

In its sample, this clone was seen a few times. The J gene is TRBJ1-2, the V gene TRBV2; 8 bases match TRBD1. J lost 6 bases, V lost 1 base, and 10 bases had no gene match. CDR3 length: 16 residues. Per germline, CDR1 SNHLY and CDR2 FYNNEI. CDR3 region: CASSEVVGRQGNGYTF. The DNA for the CDR3 is TGTGCCAGCAGTGAAGTTGTAGGCCGACAGGGGAATGGCTACACCTTC.

The J gene is TRBJ2-1, the V gene TRBV6-6; D remains unclear. The CDR3 length is 12 residues. Trimming removed 2 bases at V and 5 bases at J, with 4 bases between. In germline, CDR1 is MNHNY, CDR2 SVGAGI (reference sequence). CDR3 region: CASSYDNNEQFF. In DNA form, the CDR3 reads TGTGCCAGCAGTTACGACAACAATGAGCAGTTCTTC.

This clone was counted between two and nine times. J is TRBJ2-7 and V is TRBV7-9; perhaps TRBD2 as D (5 bases). Trimming took off 2 bases at V and 3 bases at J, with 11 bases between the two ends. The germline CDR1 and CDR2 sequences are SEHNR and FQNEAQ (reference sequence). The CDR3 has 14 amino acids. The CDR3 is CASSLTSPGYEQYF. Written as DNA, the CDR3 is TGTGCCAGCAGCTTAACTAGTCCCGGCTACGAGCAGTACTTC.

This clone was found a few times. The rearrangement links TRBV18 to TRBJ2-2; 8 positions agree with TRBD1. V lost 4 bases and J lost 0; bases outside the gene matches: 4. The germline V gene encodes CDR1 KGHSH and CDR2 LQKENI. The CDR3 has 16 residues. CDR3 residues: CASSQPGQANTGELFF. CDR3 nucleotide sequence: TGTGCCAGCTCACAACCGGGACAGGCGAACACCGGGGAGCTGTTTTTT.

The chain has TRBV28 and TRBJ2-7; perhaps TRBD1 as D (6 bases). The CDR3 length is 13 residues. The ends were cut back, 4 bases at V and 3 bases at J, with 10 bases in the middle. Germline loops: CDR1 MDHEN, CDR2 SYDVKM. CDR3 DNA sequence: TGTGCCAGCAGTTCAGGACAGATCTACGAGCAGTACTTC. Protein sequence: CASSSGQIYEQYF.

The chain combines TRBV5-1 with TRBJ2-5, with 9 nucleotides matching TRBD2. The CDR3 sequence is 16 residues long. Germline V lookup: CDR1 SGHRS, CDR2 YFSETQ. The V segment lost 1 base and the J segment 4 bases; nucleotides outside the gene matches: 8. The CDR3 DNA sequence: TGCGCCAGCAGCTTGACGGCTAGCGGGGTGCGAGAGACCCAGTACTTC. Translating gives CASSLTASGVRETQYF.

The chain couples TRBV2 to TRBJ2-7; 10 bases are a match to TRBD2. The CDR3 spans 14 residues. Germline assignment: CDR1 SNHLY and CDR2 FYNNEI. The trim removed 6 bases at V and 2 bases at J, leaving 4 bases unmatched. CDR3 in amino acids: CASRGLAVPYEQYF. In DNA, the CDR3 is TGTGCCAGCAGAGGACTAGCGGTCCCCTACGAGCAGTACTTC.

This clone appeared a single time. The CDR3 DNA is TGTGCCACCAGCAGAGATCGGCAGGGCTACGAGCAGTACTTC. Its protein product is CATSRDRQGYEQYF. The chain employs TRBV15 and TRBJ2-7; D possibly corresponds to TRBD1 (5 bases). The V gene's germline CDR1 is LNHNV and CDR2 YYDKDF (reference sequence). V was clipped by 0 bases and J by 3 bases, with 9 bases between them. The CDR3 covers 14 residues.

The chain couples TRBV6-5 to TRBJ2-1, with 7 bases aligning to TRBD2. After removal of 2 bases from V and 0 bases from J, the junction contained 4 bases not matched to a gene. Germline V gene lookup returns CDR1 MNHEY and CDR2 SVGAGI. This CDR3 has 16 residues. CDR3 DNA sequence: TGTGCCAGCAGTTACCGGCGGGGGAGCTCCTACAATGAGCAGTTCTTC. Protein: CASSYRRGSSYNEQFF.

The chain combines TRBV7-9 with TRBJ2-1, with 7 nucleotides matching TRBD2. This CDR3 is 17 amino acids long. The J segment lost 3 bases and the V segment lost 3 bases, leaving 11 bases of the junction unmatched. Germline CDR1 is SEHNR and CDR2 is FQNEAQ (reference sequence). The CDR3 DNA sequence: TGTGCCAGCAGCTTTATTACTAGCGCAACCGGCTACAATGAGCAGTTCTTC. It specifies CASSFITSATGYNEQFF.

The rearrangement uses TRBV29-1 and TRBJ2-2; TRBD2 matches at 8 bases. The CDR3 totals 13 residues. CDR1 is SQVTM and CDR2 is ANQGSEA in the germline V gene. The DNA of the CDR3 is TGCAGTCTTAAGCGGGAGCGCACCGGGGAGCTGTTTTTT. Protein product: CSLKRERTGELFF.

The J gene is TRBJ2-7, the V gene TRBV10-3; no clear D. This CDR3 spans 13 amino acids. The V end was cut by 4 bases, the J end by 4 bases, with 11 bases between. Germline CDR1 and CDR2: ENHRY and SYGVKD. The CDR3 region is CAISVSKLYEQYF. CDR3 nucleotide sequence: TGTGCCATCAGTGTTTCTAAGCTTTACGAGCAGTACTTC.

The CDR3 here is CASSPPRGSAETQYF. DNA for the CDR3: TGTGCCAGCTCACCCCCCCGGGGGTCCGCGGAGACCCAGTACTTC. The chain is built from TRBV18 and TRBJ2-5; tentative D call: TRBD2 (6 bases). V dropped 3 bases and J dropped 5 bases, with 16 bases sitting between them. The CDR3 sequence is 15 residues long. Germline V lookup: CDR1 KGHSH, CDR2 LQKENI. Variable domain in full (rest from reference TRBV18 and TRBJ2-5): NAGVMQNPRHLVRRRGQEARLRCSPMKGHSHVYWYRQLPEEGLKFMVYLQKENIIDESGMPKERFSAEFPKEGPSILRIQQVVRGDSAAYFCASSPPRGSAETQYFGPGTRLLVL.

The chain uses TRBV4-1 and TRBJ2-7; no clear D gene. The CDR3 contains 14 residues. The V and J ends lost 0 bases and 3 bases respectively, with 9 bases between them. Germline CDR1 and CDR2: MGHRA and YSYEKL. The CDR3 loop is CASSQDPQYYEQYF. CDR3 sequence (DNA): TGCGCCAGCAGCCAAGATCCACAGTACTACGAGCAGTACTTC.

The rearrangement joins TRBV28 to TRBJ1-5; D not resolved. Germline CDR1 and CDR2: MDHEN and SYDVKM. The ends were cut back, 5 bases at V and 0 bases at J, with 14 bases in the middle. This CDR3 comprises 16 residues. CDR3 nucleotides: TGTGCCAGCAGTCCCCTTTATGGCCTTAGCAATCAGCCCCAGCATTTT. Translated: CASSPLYGLSNQPQHF. The variable domain in full, with the rest retrieved from reference TRBV28 and TRBJ1-5, is DVKVTQSSRYLVKRTGEKVFLECVQDMDHENMFWYRQDPGLGLRLIYFSYDVKMKEKGDIPEGYSVSREKKERFSLILESASTNQTSMYLCASSPLYGLSNQPQHFGDGTRLSIL.

This chain uses TRBV27 with TRBJ2-2, with D perhaps TRBD2 (6 bases). Looked up from germline, CDR1 is MNHEY and CDR2 is SMNVEV (reference sequence). The V gene lost 2 bases and the J gene lost 3 bases, with 13 bases spanning the gap. CDR3 length equals 16 residues. The CDR3 sequence is CASSLLSGTHTGELFF. The CDR3 nucleotides are TGTGCCAGCAGTTTACTCTCCGGGACTCACACCGGGGAGCTGTTTTTT.

The count of this clone is one. This rearrangement joins TRBV10-2 to TRBJ1-4; TRBD1 aligns across 7 bases. The V gene's germline CDR1 is WSHSY and CDR2 SAAADI. This CDR3 is 13 amino acids long. The V segment lost 7 bases and the J segment 7 bases; nucleotides outside the gene matches: 6. CDR3 in amino acids: CASTNRGGEKLFF. CDR3 in DNA: TGCGCCAGCACTAACAGGGGAGGTGAAAAACTGTTTTTT.

In its sample, this clone was seen once. The chain employs TRBV2 and TRBJ2-2, with 8 bases matching TRBD1. V lost 5 bases, J lost 7 bases, and 6 bases stayed unmatched. The germline CDR1 and CDR2 sequences are SNHLY and FYNNEI. This CDR3 region has 14 residues. Here the CDR3 DNA reads TGTGCCAGCAGTCGACAGGGGATTGGCGGGGAGCTGTTTTTT. It is translated as CASSRQGIGGELFF. Supplemented by reference TRBV2 and TRBJ2-2, the full variable domain reads EPEVTQTPSHQVTQMGQEVILRCVPISNHLYFYWYRQILGQKVEFLVSFYNNEISEKSEIFDDQFSVERPDGSNFTLKIRSTKLEDSAMYFCASSRQGIGGELFFGEGSRLTVL.

The gene calls are TRBV5-8 and TRBJ2-5; maybe TRBD2 (6 bases). V was shortened by 3 bases and J by 7 bases, with 7 bases between the two germline ends. Germline lookup yields CDR1 SGHTS and CDR2 YDEGEE. The CDR3 covers 11 residues. CDR3 loop: CASSWGGTQYF. Here the CDR3 DNA reads TGTGCCAGCAGCTGGGGAGGGACCCAGTACTTC.

The chain employs TRBV7-3 and TRBJ1-1, with 9 bases aligning to TRBD1. Per the germline V gene, CDR1 is SGHTA and CDR2 is FQGTGA. V was clipped by 2 bases and J by 4 bases; unmatched bases: 2. The CDR3 has 14 amino acids. CDR3 DNA: TGTGCCAGCAGCTTAGGACAGGGGATCACTGAAGCTTTCTTT. It encodes CASSLGQGITEAFF.

The V and J genes are TRBV28 and TRBJ2-1; 7 bases line up with TRBD2. The J segment lost 6 bases and the V segment lost 5 bases, leaving 7 bases of the junction unmatched. From germline, CDR1 is MDHEN and CDR2 SYDVKM. CDR3 size: 14 residues. The CDR3 DNA reads TGTGCCAGCAGTGCCCGACTAGCTAGCAATGAGCAGTTCTTC. This encodes CASSARLASNEQFF.